Sequencing of this TCR beta chain was carried out in a study of T cells in Graves' hyperthyroidism and ophthalmopathy (dated by TCRdb to the late 2010s). As for the study more broadly: Peripheral blood was collected at initial diagnosis, before any treatment. To identify TCR V-J signatures that set the groups apart, the researchers used a discovery cohort of about a hundred patients, made up of roughly 45 with Graves' ophthalmopathy and 55 to 65 with stable Graves' hyperthyroidism. Whether ophthalmopathy could be predicted prospectively was tested in an independent validation cohort made up of some 20 hyperthyroidism patients plus 17 patients who later progressed to ophthalmopathy. The 100 or so discovery patients were randomly divided into training and test sets at a 7:3 ratio. In addition, the study compared T-cell repertoires in thyroid tissue and in blood from about 6 Graves' hyperthyroidism patients. After sampling, hyperthyroidism patients received methimazole starting at 30 mg daily, and ophthalmopathy patients received high-dose intravenous methylprednisolone. TCR Vbeta CDR3 sequencing of 130 to 150 peripheral blood samples (fewer than 45 ophthalmopathy, approximately 80 hyperthyroidism and some 17 progressor patients) is reported in the paper. General study outcomes and caveats: In validation, the model predicted progression to ophthalmopathy with 65% to 71% sensitivity and about 73% specificity, a median of roughly seven months before onset. No statistical method was used to set the sample size in advance, and investigators knew the group allocation. Most expanded thyroid clonotypes (frequency above 0.001) were also detected in blood, suggesting blood repertoires may reflect thyroid immune responses. In cross-validation, a model built on a 13 V-J signature told ophthalmopathy apart from stable hyperthyroidism with under 90% sensitivity and around 81% specificity, and in testing the same model reached 80%/75%.

Amplification of TCR beta CDR3 regions was carried out from RNA transcripts. A first-round RT-PCR of the TCR CDR3 used the HTBI primer set with the Qiagen OneStep RT-PCR kit. Libraries were constructed in a second round of multiplex PCR, after which size selection and purification were carried out. Sequencing of the libraries was done on an Illumina HiSeq2000 using paired-end 100 bp reads. As for the authors' bioinformatics: Raw data were processed with SOAPnuke, discarding reads with adapters, uncalled bases, mean Phred below 15, or no exact constant-primer or identifier match. COPE v1.2.5 was used to merge high-quality paired reads, and clonotypes were defined as unique nucleotide sequences. MiTCR v1.1 was used to align the clonotypes against IMGT TRBV, TRBD and TRBJ reference segments. The analysis was restricted to V-J combinations with a frequency above 0.0001, which together covered just over 98% of the repertoires. The TCS score was defined as F50 (clonal expansion) divided by E x V (chaos), with BLOSUM62-based TCRdist calculated between CDR3 peptides within each V-J. Welch's t-statistics and random forest reduced roughly 500 V-J features to about 12, which were used in a naive Bayes classifier (R e1071). TCRdb took the public reads, trimmed them with fastp at Q25, ran MiXCR for clone calling and kept in-frame beta chains. Rows are unified per CDR3 protein, each entry keeping the most common DNA and genes. The V and J calls come from TCRdb's annotation, not from the publication. The sample table holds about 500,000 distinct CDR3 sequences, of which approximately 15% were seen once. The ten largest clones add up to around a sixth of the sample.

Stable Graves' hyperthyroidism was defined as the absence of progression to ophthalmopathy over 18 months of follow-up. The hyperthyroidism patients were between 18 and 65 years old and newly diagnosed, with a disease duration of less than 2 months. Any patient with an uncontrolled infection, another autoimmune disease, pregnancy or lactation was excluded. Diagnoses were established on the basis of clinical symptoms, serum thyroxine and TRAb, thyroid ultrasound, and orbital computed tomography. PBMCs were isolated from about 9.2 ml of fresh peripheral blood by Ficoll-Paque density gradient centrifugation. Total RNA was extracted using Trizol reagent, and RNA quality was assessed on an Agilent 2100 Bioanalyzer. The junction shows trimming of 3 bases on V and 4 bases on J, and the gene matches do not reach 6 bases of it. As encoded in the germline V gene (reference sequence), CDR1 is DFQATT while CDR2 is SNEGSKA. The CDR3 sequence holds 15 residues, the cysteine and phenylalanine included. Just CDR3 DNA is preserved here, 45 bases in frame from base 1.

This clonotype has at least ten counts. The clone's antigen remains unknown. It has no much larger one-base neighbor in the sample; base qualities were not kept. In this chain, TRBV20-1 is recombined with TRBJ2-7, with 13 middle bases fitting TRBD2. The source is a young woman with Graves' hyperthyroidism. The sequencing sample was made of blood. The nucleotides read TGCAGTGCTAGTGGGACTAGCGGGAATGCGTACGAGCAGTACTTC. It encodes CSASGTSGNAYEQYF.